This T cell receptor beta chain was identified in a study of blood T cell repertoires in COVID-19. The CDR3 loop spans 16 amino acids. The germline V gene has CDR1 SQVTM and CDR2 ANQGSEA. Trimming at V came to 7 bases and at J to 0 bases, leaving 11 bases not matched to a gene. Sequencing was performed with immunoSEQ multiplex PCR; in TCRdb, only in-frame clones are kept and a portion is missing. This sample carries roughly 200,000 clones, over 80% of them seen once, and the ten largest clones take around 7%. Sequencing was carried out using peripheral blood. This receptor was obtained from a woman aged 40 to 50 with COVID-19, enrolled during active disease. The chain recombines TRBV29-1 with TRBJ2-7; TRBD2 aligns across 11 bases. CDR3 amino acids: CSARRASGGISYEQYF. Written as DNA, the CDR3 is TGCAGCGCCAGAAGGGCTAGCGGGGGGATCTCCTACGAGCAGTACTTC.